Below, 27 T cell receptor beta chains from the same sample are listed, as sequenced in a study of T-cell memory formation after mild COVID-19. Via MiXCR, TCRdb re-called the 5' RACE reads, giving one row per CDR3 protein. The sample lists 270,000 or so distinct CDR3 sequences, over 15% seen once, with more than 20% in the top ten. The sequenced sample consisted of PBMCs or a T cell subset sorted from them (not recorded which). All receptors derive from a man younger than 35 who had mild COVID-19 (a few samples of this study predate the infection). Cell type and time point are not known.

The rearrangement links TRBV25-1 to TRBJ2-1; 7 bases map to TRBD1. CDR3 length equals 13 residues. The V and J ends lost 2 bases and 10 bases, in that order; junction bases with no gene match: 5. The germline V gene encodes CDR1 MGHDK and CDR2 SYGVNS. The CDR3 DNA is TGTGCCAGCAGTGAAAGGGGGCGGAAGGAGCAGTTCTTC. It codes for CASSERGRKEQFF. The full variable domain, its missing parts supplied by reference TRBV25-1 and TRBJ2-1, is EADIYQTPRYLVIGTGKKITLECSQTMGHDKMYWYQQDPGMELHLIHYSYGVNSTEKGDLSSESTVSRIRTEHFPLTLESARPSHTSQYLCASSERGRKEQFFGPGTRLTVL.

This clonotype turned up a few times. CDR3 in amino acids: CASSYAGAGGHIGELFF. The DNA for the CDR3 is TGTGCCAGCAGTTACGCCGGAGCAGGGGGACACATCGGGGAGCTGTTTTTT. The chain uses TRBV6-5 and TRBJ2-2, with 7 bases fitting TRBD1. This CDR3 is 17 amino acids long. V trimming: 2 bases; J trimming: 7 bases; junction bases outside the gene matches: 13. Germline CDR1 reads MNHEY; CDR2 reads SVGAGI.

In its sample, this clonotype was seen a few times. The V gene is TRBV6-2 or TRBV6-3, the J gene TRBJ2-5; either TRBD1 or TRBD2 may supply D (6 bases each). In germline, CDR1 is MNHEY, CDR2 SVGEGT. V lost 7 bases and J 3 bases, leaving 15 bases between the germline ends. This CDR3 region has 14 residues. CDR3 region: CASNFRGDEETQYF. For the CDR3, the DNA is TGTGCCAGCAACTTTAGGGGGGATGAAGAGACCCAGTACTTC.

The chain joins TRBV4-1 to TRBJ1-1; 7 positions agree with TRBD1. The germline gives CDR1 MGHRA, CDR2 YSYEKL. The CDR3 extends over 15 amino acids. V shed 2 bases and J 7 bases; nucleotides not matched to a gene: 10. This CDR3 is CASSQMTGPVHEAFF. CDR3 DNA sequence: TGCGCCAGCAGCCAAATGACAGGGCCAGTTCATGAAGCTTTCTTT.

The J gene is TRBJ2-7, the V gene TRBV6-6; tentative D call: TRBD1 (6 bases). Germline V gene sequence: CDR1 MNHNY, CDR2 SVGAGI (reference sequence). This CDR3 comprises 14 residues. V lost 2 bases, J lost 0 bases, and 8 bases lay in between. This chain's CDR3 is CASSYGTNSYEQYF. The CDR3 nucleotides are TGTGCCAGCAGTTACGGGACAAACTCCTACGAGCAGTACTTC.

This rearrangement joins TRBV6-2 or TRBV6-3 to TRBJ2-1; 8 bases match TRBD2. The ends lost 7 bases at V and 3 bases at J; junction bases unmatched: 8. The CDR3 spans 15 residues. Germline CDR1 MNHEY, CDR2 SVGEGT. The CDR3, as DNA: TGTGCCAGCAAGCTTAGCGGGGTCGGCTACAATGAGCAGTTCTTC. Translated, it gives CASKLSGVGYNEQFF.

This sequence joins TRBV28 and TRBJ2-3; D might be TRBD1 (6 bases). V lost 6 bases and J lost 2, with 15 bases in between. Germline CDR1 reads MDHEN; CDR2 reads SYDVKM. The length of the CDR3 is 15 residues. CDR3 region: CASSVQGSPTDTQYF. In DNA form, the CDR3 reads TGTGCCAGCAGCGTACAGGGTTCTCCCACAGATACGCAGTATTTT.

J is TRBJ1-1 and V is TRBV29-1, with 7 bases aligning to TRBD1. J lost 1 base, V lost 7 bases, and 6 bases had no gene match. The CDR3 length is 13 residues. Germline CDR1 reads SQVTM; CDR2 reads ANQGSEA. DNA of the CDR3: TGCAGCGCATCGGACAGGACGAACACTGAAGCTTTCTTT. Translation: CSASDRTNTEAFF.

This CDR3 is CASSLYFESRSTDTQYF. The CDR3 DNA is TGTGCCAGCAGCTTATATTTTGAGTCTCGCAGCACAGATACGCAGTATTTT. The V and J genes are TRBV7-2 and TRBJ2-3; D remains ambiguous. Trimming shortened V by 2 bases and J by 0 bases, and 15 bases separated the two germline ends. The CDR3 sequence is 17 residues long. CDR1 SGHTA and CDR2 FQGNSA come from the germline V gene.

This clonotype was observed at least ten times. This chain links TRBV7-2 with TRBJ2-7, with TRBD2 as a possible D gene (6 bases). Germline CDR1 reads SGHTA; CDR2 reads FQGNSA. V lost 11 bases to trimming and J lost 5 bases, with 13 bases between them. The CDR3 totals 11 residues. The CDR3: CASGSFNEQYF. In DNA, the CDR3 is TGTGCCTCCGGGAGTTTCAACGAGCAGTACTTC.

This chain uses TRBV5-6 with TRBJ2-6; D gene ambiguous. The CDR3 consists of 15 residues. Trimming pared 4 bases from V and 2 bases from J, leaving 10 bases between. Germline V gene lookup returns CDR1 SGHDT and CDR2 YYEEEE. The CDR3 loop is CASSDPWAGANVLTF. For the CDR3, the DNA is TGTGCCAGCAGCGACCCTTGGGCTGGGGCCAACGTCCTGACTTTC.

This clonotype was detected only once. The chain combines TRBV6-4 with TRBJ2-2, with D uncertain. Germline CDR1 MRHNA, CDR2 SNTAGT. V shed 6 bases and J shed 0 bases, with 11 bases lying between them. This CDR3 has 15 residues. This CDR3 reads CASRTPETNTGELFF. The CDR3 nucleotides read TGTGCCAGCAGGACCCCCGAGACGAACACCGGGGAGCTGTTTTTT.

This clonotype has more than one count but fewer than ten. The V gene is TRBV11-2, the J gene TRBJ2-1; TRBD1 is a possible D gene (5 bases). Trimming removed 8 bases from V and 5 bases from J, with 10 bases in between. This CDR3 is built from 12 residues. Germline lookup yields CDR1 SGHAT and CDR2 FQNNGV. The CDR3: CASQGTNNEQFF. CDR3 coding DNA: TGTGCCAGCCAGGGCACCAACAATGAGCAGTTCTTC.

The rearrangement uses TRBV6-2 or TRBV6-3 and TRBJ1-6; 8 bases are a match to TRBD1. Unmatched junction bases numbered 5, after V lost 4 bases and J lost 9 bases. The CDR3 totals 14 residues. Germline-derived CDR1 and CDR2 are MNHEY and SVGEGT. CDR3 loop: CASSSQGEVSPLHF. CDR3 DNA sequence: TGTGCCAGCAGTTCACAGGGGGAGGTTTCACCCCTCCACTTT.

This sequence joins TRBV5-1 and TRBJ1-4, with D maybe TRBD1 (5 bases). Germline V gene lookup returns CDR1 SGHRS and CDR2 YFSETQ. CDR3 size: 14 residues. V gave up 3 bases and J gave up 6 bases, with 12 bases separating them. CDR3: CASSSGITDEKLFF. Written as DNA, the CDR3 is TGCGCCAGCAGCTCAGGGATAACAGATGAAAAACTGTTTTTT.

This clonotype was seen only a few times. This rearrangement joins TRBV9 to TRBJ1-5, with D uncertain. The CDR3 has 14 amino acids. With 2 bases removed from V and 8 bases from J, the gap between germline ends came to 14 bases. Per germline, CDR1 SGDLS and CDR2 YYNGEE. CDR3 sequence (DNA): TGTGCCAGCAGCGTCGGTCGGGGTGGGGAGCCCCAGCATTTT. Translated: CASSVGRGGEPQHF.

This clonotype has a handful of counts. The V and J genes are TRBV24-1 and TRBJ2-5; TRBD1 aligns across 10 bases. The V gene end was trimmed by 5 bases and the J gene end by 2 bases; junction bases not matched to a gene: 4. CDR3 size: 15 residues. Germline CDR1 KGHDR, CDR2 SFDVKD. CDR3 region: CATSGRTGGQETQYF. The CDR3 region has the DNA TGTGCCACCAGTGGCAGGACAGGGGGTCAAGAGACCCAGTACTTC.

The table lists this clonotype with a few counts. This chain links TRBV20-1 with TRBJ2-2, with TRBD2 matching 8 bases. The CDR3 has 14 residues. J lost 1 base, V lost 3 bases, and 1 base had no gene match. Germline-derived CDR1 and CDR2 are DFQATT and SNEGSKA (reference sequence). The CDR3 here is CSARRGENTGELFF. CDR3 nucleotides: TGCAGTGCTAGGCGGGGGGAGAACACCGGGGAGCTGTTTTTT.

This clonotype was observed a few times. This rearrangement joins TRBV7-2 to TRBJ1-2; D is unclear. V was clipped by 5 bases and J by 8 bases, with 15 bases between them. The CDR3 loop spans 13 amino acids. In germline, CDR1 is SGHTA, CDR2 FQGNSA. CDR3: CASSQNIGYGYTF. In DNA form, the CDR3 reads TGTGCCAGCAGCCAAAACATCGGTTACGGCTACACCTTC. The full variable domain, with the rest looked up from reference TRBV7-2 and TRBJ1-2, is GAGVSQSPSNKVTEKGKDVELRCDPISGHTALYWYRQSLGQGLEFLIYFQGNSAPDKSGLPSDRFSAERTGGSVSTLTIQRTQQEDSAVYLCASSQNIGYGYTFGSGTRLTVV.

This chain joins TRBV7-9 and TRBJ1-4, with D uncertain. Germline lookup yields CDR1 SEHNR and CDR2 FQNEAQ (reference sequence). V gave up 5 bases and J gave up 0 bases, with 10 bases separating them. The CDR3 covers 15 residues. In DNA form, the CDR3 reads TGTGCCAGCAGCCCCGGCACTGCAACTAATGAAAAACTGTTTTTT. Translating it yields CASSPGTATNEKLFF.

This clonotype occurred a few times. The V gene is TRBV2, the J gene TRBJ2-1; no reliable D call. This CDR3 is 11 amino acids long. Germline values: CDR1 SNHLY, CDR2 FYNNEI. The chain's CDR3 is CALRQYNEQFF. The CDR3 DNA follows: TGTGCGTTGCGGCAGTACAATGAGCAGTTCTTC. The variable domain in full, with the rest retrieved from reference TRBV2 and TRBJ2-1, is EPEVTQTPSHQVTQMGQEVILRCVPISNHLYFYWYRQILGQKVEFLVSFYNNEISEKSEIFDDQFSVERPDGSNFTLKIRSTKLEDSAMYFCALRQYNEQFFGPGTRLTVL.

The chain's CDR3 is CASSSGPGRGYEQYF. For the CDR3, the DNA is TGTGCCAGCAGCTCCGGACCGGGACGGGGCTACGAGCAGTACTTC. J is TRBJ2-7 and V is TRBV7-9; D possibly matches TRBD1 or TRBD2 (5 bases each). V was clipped by 4 bases and J by 3 bases, with 16 bases between them. Germline V CDR1 and CDR2: SEHNR, FQNEAQ (reference sequence). CDR3 length: 15 amino acids.

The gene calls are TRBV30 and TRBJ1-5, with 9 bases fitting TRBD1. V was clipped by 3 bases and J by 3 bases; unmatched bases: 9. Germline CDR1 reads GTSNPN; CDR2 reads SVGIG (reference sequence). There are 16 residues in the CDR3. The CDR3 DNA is TGTGCCTGGAGCAAAGGGACAGGGTCTTACAATCAGCCCCAGCATTTT. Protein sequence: CAWSKGTGSYNQPQHF.

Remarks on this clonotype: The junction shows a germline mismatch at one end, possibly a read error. The CDR3 nucleotides are TGTTCGGGCGGGGGCTCCTACGAGCAGTACTTC. Its protein product is CSGGGSYEQYF. The V and J genes are TRBV20-1 and TRBJ2-7, with TRBD2 matching over 7 bases. The CDR3 loop spans 11 amino acids. The germline V gene has CDR1 DFQATT and CDR2 SNEGSKA (reference sequence).

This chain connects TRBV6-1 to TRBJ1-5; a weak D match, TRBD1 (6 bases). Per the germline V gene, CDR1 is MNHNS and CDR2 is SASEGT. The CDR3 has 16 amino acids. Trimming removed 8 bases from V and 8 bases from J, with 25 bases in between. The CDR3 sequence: CASGGIGQQGREPQHF. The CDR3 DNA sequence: TGTGCCAGCGGGGGAATCGGACAGCAGGGTAGGGAGCCCCAGCATTTT.

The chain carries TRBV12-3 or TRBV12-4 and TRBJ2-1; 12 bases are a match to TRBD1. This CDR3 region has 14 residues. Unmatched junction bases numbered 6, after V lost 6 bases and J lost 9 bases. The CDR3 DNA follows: TGTGCCAGCAGCCCCGGGACAGGGGGCGGTGAGCAGTTCTTC. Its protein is CASSPGTGGGEQFF.

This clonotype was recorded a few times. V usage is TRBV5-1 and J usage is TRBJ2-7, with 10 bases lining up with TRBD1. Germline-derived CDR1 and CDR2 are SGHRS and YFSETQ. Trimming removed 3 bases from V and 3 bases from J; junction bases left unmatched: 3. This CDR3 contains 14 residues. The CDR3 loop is CASSSDRGLYEQYF. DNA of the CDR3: TGCGCCAGCAGCTCTGACAGGGGGCTCTACGAGCAGTACTTC.